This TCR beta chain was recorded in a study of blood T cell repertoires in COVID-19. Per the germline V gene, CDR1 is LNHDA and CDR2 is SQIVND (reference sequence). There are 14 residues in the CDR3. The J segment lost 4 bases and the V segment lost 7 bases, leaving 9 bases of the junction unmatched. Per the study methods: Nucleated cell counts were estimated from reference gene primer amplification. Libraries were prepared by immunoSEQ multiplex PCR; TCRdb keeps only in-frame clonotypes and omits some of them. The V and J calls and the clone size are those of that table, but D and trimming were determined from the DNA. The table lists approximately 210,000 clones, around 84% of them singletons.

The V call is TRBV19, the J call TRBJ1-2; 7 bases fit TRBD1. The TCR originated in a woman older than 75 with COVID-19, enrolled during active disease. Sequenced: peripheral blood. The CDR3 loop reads CASTMTGMGYGYTF. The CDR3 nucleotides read TGTGCCAGTACCATGACAGGGATGGGCTATGGCTACACCTTC.